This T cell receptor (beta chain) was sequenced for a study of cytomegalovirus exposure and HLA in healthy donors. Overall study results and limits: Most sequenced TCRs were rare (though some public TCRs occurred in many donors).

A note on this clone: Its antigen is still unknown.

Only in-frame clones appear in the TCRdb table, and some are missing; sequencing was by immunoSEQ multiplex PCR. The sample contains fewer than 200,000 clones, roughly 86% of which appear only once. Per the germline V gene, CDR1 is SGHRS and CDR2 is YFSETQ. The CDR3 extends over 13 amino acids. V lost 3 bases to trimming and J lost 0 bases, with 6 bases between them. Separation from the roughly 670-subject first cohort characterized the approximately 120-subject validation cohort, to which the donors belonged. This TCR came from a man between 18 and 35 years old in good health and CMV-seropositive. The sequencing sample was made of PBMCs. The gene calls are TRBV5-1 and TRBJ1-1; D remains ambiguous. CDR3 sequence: CASSSEMNTEAFF. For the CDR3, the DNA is TGCGCCAGCAGCTCAGAAATGAACACTGAAGCTTTCTTT.